This TCR beta chain was identified during a study of blood T cell repertoires in COVID-19. Overall study context: The samples span acute and convalescent COVID-19 from the United States, Italy and Spain.

Source study methods: The assay estimated nucleated cells by amplifying reference gene primers. Sequencing used immunoSEQ multiplex PCR; TCRdb keeps in-frame clones, though not all of them. V and J calls plus clone size are reproduced from that table; the DNA served to infer D and trimming. The table records roughly 250,000 clones, 70% to 90% of them present only once. Per germline, CDR1 MGHRA and CDR2 YSYEKL. Trimming shortened V by 1 base and J by 8 bases, and 11 bases separated the two germline ends. The CDR3 is 13 residues long. Seattle participants joined during active infection and were tracked over time.

The origin of this receptor is a woman aged 30 to 39 with COVID-19, enrolled during active disease. This rearrangement joins TRBV4-1 to TRBJ1-2; no clear D gene. Sequencing input: peripheral blood. The CDR3 DNA is TGCGCCAGCAGCCAAGGAGTATTATTAGGCTACACCTTC. Its protein is CASSQGVLLGYTF.